The source of this T cell receptor beta chain is a study of cytomegalovirus exposure and HLA in healthy donors. Study-level findings and limits: Rare TCR sequences predominated, though certain public TCRs were found in many donors. The productive fraction for most TCR beta V segments was about 87% or about 30% in an earlier analysis.

The PCR employed 60 Vbeta primers together with 13 Jbeta primers. TCRdb keeps only in-frame clones here, not all; method: immunoSEQ multiplex PCR. The sample comprises around 120,000 clones, around 60% of which are singletons, and around 3.9% rests with the top ten. The length of the CDR3 is 13 residues. Per germline, CDR1 LNHDA and CDR2 SQIVND (reference sequence). The germline V and J ends were trimmed by 3 bases and 15 bases, with 18 bases remaining between them. To note about this clone: Its target is not known.

This clonotype was sampled from a man under 40 in good health and CMV-seropositive. Sequencing was performed on PBMCs. This chain joins TRBV19 and TRBJ2-1; D is perhaps TRBD2 (6 bases). This CDR3 is CASSILTGTRRFF. Written as DNA, the CDR3 is TGTGCCAGTAGTATCCTAACCGGGACTCGAAGGTTCTTC. The whole variable domain, filled in from reference TRBV19 and TRBJ2-1, reads DGGITQSPKYLFRKEGQNVTLSCEQNLNHDAMYWYRQDPGQGLRLIYYSQIVNDFQKGDIAEGYSVSREKKESFPLTVTSAQKNPTAFYLCASSILTGTRRFFGPGTRLTVL.